The TCR beta chain described here comes from a study of blood T cells in healthy people across ages. A sample-barcoded 5' primer and a J-beta primer mix were used in a second PCR of roughly 6 to 12 cycles. MiXCR, run by TCRdb on the 5' RACE reads, gives a single entry per CDR3 protein. The table has about 320,000 distinct CDR3 sequences, 25% to 30% seen once; the top ten hold over 25%. Material: blood. The clonotype comes from a woman aged 70-85 years in good health.

CDR3 residues: CASSPVASSAETQYF. Written as DNA, the CDR3 is TGTGCCAGCTCACCGGTCGCGTCCTCAGCCGAGACCCAGTACTTC. The chain combines TRBV18 with TRBJ2-5, with no clear D. The CDR3 is 15 residues long. CDR1 KGHSH and CDR2 LQKENI come from the germline V gene. V was trimmed by 3 bases and J by 5 bases, leaving 16 bases between them.